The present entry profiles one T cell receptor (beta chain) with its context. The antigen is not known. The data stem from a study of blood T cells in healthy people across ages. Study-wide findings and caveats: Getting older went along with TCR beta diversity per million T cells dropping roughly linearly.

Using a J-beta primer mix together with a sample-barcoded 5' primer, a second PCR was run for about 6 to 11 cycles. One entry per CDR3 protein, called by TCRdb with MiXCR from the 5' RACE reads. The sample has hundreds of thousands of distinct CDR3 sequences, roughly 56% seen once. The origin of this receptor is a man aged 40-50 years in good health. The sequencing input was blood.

The CDR3 reads CASSLLIRARGAEAFF. In DNA form, the CDR3 reads TGTGCCAGCAGCTTACTAATCAGGGCGAGGGGGGCTGAAGCTTTCTTT. The rearrangement joins TRBV11-3 to TRBJ1-1, with D perhaps matching TRBD1 (6 bases). V lost 2 bases to trimming and J lost 6 bases, with 19 bases between them. The CDR3 spans 16 residues. From germline, CDR1 is SGHNT and CDR2 YENEEA.